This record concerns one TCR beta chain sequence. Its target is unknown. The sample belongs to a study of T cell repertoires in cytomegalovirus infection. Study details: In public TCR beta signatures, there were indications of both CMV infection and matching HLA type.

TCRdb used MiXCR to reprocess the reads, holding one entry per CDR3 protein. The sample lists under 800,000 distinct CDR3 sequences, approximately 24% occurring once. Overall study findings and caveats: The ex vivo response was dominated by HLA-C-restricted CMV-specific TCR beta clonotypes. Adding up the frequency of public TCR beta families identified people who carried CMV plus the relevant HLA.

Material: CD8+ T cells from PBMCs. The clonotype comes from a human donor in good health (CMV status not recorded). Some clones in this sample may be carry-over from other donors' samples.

CDR3 sequence (DNA): TGTGCCAGCAGTTTAGCGAGCCCCCCCTCCTACAATGAGCAGTTCTTC. Its protein is CASSLASPPSYNEQFF. The J gene is TRBJ2-1, the V gene TRBV27; D gene uncertain. This CDR3 is built from 16 residues. Germline CDR1 MNHEY, CDR2 SMNVEV (reference sequence). Trimming left V 2 bases short and J 0 bases short, with 11 bases between.